This T cell receptor (beta chain) was obtained from a study of cytomegalovirus exposure and HLA in healthy donors. With V trimmed by 3 bases and J by 4 bases, 9 bases remained unmatched. The CDR3 runs to 17 residues. Germline CDR1 SGHRS, CDR2 YFSETQ. The PCR contained 60 Vbeta and 13 Jbeta primers. Sequencing was performed with immunoSEQ multiplex PCR; in TCRdb, only in-frame clones are kept and a portion is missing. The repertoire holds about 300,000 clones, with 75% to 90% as singletons. The specimen sequenced was PBMCs. The receptor was isolated from a man aged 35-49 years in good health and CMV-seropositive. This chain links TRBV5-1 with TRBJ2-7; the match to TRBD2 covers 14 bases. The CDR3 loop reads CASSWGTSGSYSYEQYF. CDR3 DNA sequence: TGCGCCAGCAGCTGGGGGACTAGCGGGAGTTACAGTTACGAGCAGTACTTC. Full variable domain (remainder filled in from reference TRBV5-1 and TRBJ2-7): KAGVTQTPRYLIKTRGQQVTLSCSPISGHRSVSWYQQTPGQGLQFLFEYFSETQRNKGNFPGRFSGRQFSNSRSEMNVSTLELGDSALYLCASSWGTSGSYSYEQYFGPGTRLTVT.